This TCR beta chain was sequenced during a study of T cells after yellow fever vaccination. Study-wide results and limits: After the booster, about 95% of CD4 and more than 75% of CD8 primary-response clones were re-detected. A secondary response was less intense yet reached its peak sooner, at day 5 versus 15. FACS-sorted repertoires could contain abundant clonotypes contaminating from the bulk population.

A universal primer site and UMIs were added as TCR cDNA was made by 5'RACE template switching. MiXCR was run by TCRdb on the 5' RACE reads, yielding one entry per CDR3 protein. The sample records more than 25,000 distinct CDR3 sequences, 4% to 5% being singletons. There are many counts of this clonotype. The CDR3 is 15 residues long. V trimming: 5 bases; J trimming: 3 bases; junction bases outside the gene matches: 2. V is TRBV12-3 or TRBV12-4 and J is TRBJ2-2, with 11 nucleotides matching TRBD2. This specimen was PBMCs, either bulk or a sorted T-cell subset (CD4+, CD8+, memory, or dextramer-sorted; not recorded which), taken on the day of the yellow fever booster vaccination. This clonotype was obtained from a man younger than 35 who received the YFV17D yellow fever vaccine. CDR3 coding DNA: TGTGCCAGCAGTGCACTAGCGGGGGACACCGGGGAGCTGTTTTTT. This gives the protein CASSALAGDTGELFF.